This passage covers 14 T cell receptor beta chains from one sample sequenced in a study of spatial heterogeneity in lung cancer. A single record per CDR3 protein comes from TCRdb applying MiXCR to the 5' RACE reads. The sample records tens of thousands of distinct CDR3 sequences, 6.5% to 9.5% being singletons. Time point meaning: sample taken at primary tumor resection. Unsorted samples of tumor, nontumor lung or frozen PBMC had their whole RNA sequenced. The sequencing here drew on PBMCs, taken at surgery. All receptors come from a male donor with early-stage non-small cell lung cancer.

Only a few counts were recorded for this clonotype. The rearrangement links TRBV7-9 to TRBJ2-6; D gene ambiguous. CDR1 and CDR2 from the germline V gene are SEHNR and FQNEAQ (reference sequence). V was trimmed by 9 bases and J by 0 bases, leaving 9 bases between them. The CDR3 runs 14 residues. CDR3 nucleotides: TGTGCCAGTTCTTGGGGCTCTGGGGCCAACGTCCTGACTTTC. Encoded protein: CASSWGSGANVLTF.

This clonotype was detected a few times. V is TRBV19 and J is TRBJ2-2; D unresolved. This CDR3 contains 14 residues. V dropped 5 bases and J dropped 0 bases, with 7 bases sitting between them. Looked up from germline, CDR1 is LNHDA and CDR2 is SQIVND (reference sequence). In nucleotides, the CDR3 is TGTGCCAGTAGTTCGGACGCGAACACCGGGGAGCTGTTTTTT. Its translation is CASSSDANTGELFF. Full variable domain (outside the CDR3, taken from reference TRBV19 and TRBJ2-2): DGGITQSPKYLFRKEGQNVTLSCEQNLNHDAMYWYRQDPGQGLRLIYYSQIVNDFQKGDIAEGYSVSREKKESFPLTVTSAQKNPTAFYLCASSSDANTGELFFGEGSRLTVL.

This clonotype has at least ten counts. The CDR3: CASGLPENSPLHF. As DNA, the CDR3 is TGTGCCAGCGGACTACCCGAGAATTCACCCCTCCACTTT. The rearrangement joins TRBV6-6 to TRBJ1-6; no firm D call. Between the trimmed V and J ends, which lost 8 bases and 7 bases, there was a span of 12 bases. There are 13 residues in the CDR3. The V gene's germline CDR1 is MNHNY and CDR2 SVGAGI (reference sequence).

The chain joins TRBV12-3 or TRBV12-4 to TRBJ1-1; D is perhaps TRBD1 (5 bases). This CDR3 has 14 amino acids. The germline V and J ends were trimmed by 5 bases and 1 base, with 11 bases remaining between them. The DNA of the CDR3 is TGTGCCAGCAGTCCAGGGTACTCGAACACTGAAGCTTTCTTT. Translating gives CASSPGYSNTEAFF.

This clonotype appeared many times. V usage is TRBV9 and J usage is TRBJ1-3, with D uncertain. This CDR3 is 13 amino acids long. V gave up 7 bases and J gave up 0 bases, with 8 bases separating them. The germline V gene encodes CDR1 SGDLS and CDR2 YYNGEE. CDR3 in DNA: TGTGCCAGCTCGGCCTCCTCTGGAAACACCATATATTTT. Its protein product is CASSASSGNTIYF.

This clonotype was seen ten or more times. The chain carries TRBV18 and TRBJ2-5; D is unresolved. The germline CDR1 and CDR2 sequences are KGHSH and LQKENI. The CDR3 has 13 amino acids. V gave up 1 base and J gave up 2 bases, with 5 bases separating them. The CDR3 reads CASSPQRQETQYF. The CDR3 DNA follows: TGTGCCAGCTCACCACAGCGACAAGAGACCCAGTACTTC. Using reference TRBV18 and TRBJ2-5 for the parts outside the CDR3, the full variable domain is NAGVMQNPRHLVRRRGQEARLRCSPMKGHSHVYWYRQLPEEGLKFMVYLQKENIIDESGMPKERFSAEFPKEGPSILRIQQVVRGDSAAYFCASSPQRQETQYFGPGTRLLVL.

This chain links TRBV5-4 with TRBJ1-6; 8 positions match TRBD1. CDR3 length equals 15 residues. CDR1 SGHNT and CDR2 YYREEE come from the germline V gene (reference sequence). With V trimmed by 1 base and J by 10 bases, 7 bases remained unmatched. CDR3 DNA: TGTGCCAGCAGCTTGAGACAGGGGAGGGGATCACCCCTCCACTTT. Amino acid sequence: CASSLRQGRGSPLHF.

This clonotype was detected only a few times. The chain joins TRBV7-9 to TRBJ2-1, with 8 positions matching TRBD2. This CDR3 is 15 amino acids long. The germline V gene has CDR1 SEHNR and CDR2 FQNEAQ (reference sequence). J lost 7 bases, V lost 5 bases, and 10 bases had no gene match. The CDR3 region has the DNA TGTGCCAGCAGCCCCCGGGGGGGCCTTGCAAATGAGCAGTTCTTC. It yields the protein CASSPRGGLANEQFF.

This clonotype has at least ten counts. The CDR3 DNA sequence: TGTGCCAGCAGCTTGTGGCCAGAGAGGGGCAATGAGCAGTTCTTC. It specifies CASSLWPERGNEQFF. This chain joins TRBV5-6 and TRBJ2-1, with D perhaps matching TRBD1 or TRBD2 (5 bases each). Trimming cost V 1 base and J 6 bases, with 14 bases left between them. Per the germline V gene, CDR1 is SGHDT and CDR2 is YYEEEE. The CDR3 sequence is 15 residues long.

This clonotype has a count of ten or more. The chain employs TRBV11-2 and TRBJ2-3, with TRBD2 matching over 7 bases. Germline V gives CDR1 SGHAT, CDR2 FQNNGV. J was trimmed by 2 bases and V by 5 bases; bases with no gene match: 10. The CDR3 has 16 amino acids. CDR3 bases: TGTGCCAGCAGCCCCGGCGGGCTAGCGGTCACAGATACGCAGTATTTT. Translation gives CASSPGGLAVTDTQYF.

This clonotype has a count of ten or more. V gene TRBV9 combines with J gene TRBJ2-2; D is ambiguous. V was shortened by 5 bases and J by 1 base, with 0 bases between the two germline ends. Germline lookup yields CDR1 SGDLS and CDR2 YYNGEE. The CDR3 sequence is 11 residues long. CDR3 sequence: CASRNTGELFF. The CDR3 DNA follows: TGTGCCAGCAGGAACACCGGGGAGCTGTTTTTT.

This clonotype has ten or more counts. This chain joins TRBV11-2 and TRBJ2-3; a possible D gene is TRBD2 (5 bases). This CDR3 has 14 amino acids. Trimming left V 1 base short and J 3 bases short, with 8 bases between. Germline CDR1 and CDR2: SGHAT and FQNNGV. Here the CDR3 reads CASSLVSETDTQYF. The CDR3, as DNA: TGTGCCAGCAGCTTAGTTAGCGAAACAGATACGCAGTATTTT.

Only a few counts were recorded for this clonotype. The CDR3 DNA reads as TGTGCCAGCAGTGCCCAGGGGACCGAAACAGATACGCAGTATTTT. Translation gives CASSAQGTETDTQYF. The chain is built from TRBV2 and TRBJ2-3, with TRBD1 as a possible D gene (6 bases). V dropped 4 bases and J dropped 3 bases, with 14 bases sitting between them. The CDR3 is made up of 15 amino acids. Germline V gene lookup returns CDR1 SNHLY and CDR2 FYNNEI.

This clonotype was seen a handful of times. The chain combines TRBV2 with TRBJ1-6; D is unresolved. The CDR3 is 12 amino acids. Trimming stripped 6 bases from V and 10 bases from J, with 10 bases between. Germline CDR1 SNHLY, CDR2 FYNNEI. Here the CDR3 DNA reads TGTGCCAGCAGATTATCGGAATCACCCCTCCACTTT. It yields the protein CASRLSESPLHF.